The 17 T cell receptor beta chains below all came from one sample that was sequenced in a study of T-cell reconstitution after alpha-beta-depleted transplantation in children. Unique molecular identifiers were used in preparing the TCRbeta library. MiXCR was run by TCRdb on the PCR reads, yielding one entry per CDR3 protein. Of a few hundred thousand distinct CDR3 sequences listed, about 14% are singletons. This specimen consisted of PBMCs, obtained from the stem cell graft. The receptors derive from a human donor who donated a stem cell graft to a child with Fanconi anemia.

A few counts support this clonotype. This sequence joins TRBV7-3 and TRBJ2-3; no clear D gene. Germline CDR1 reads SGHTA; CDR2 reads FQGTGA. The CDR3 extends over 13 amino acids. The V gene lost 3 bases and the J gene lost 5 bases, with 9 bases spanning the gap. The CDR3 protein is CASSFEVQDTQYF. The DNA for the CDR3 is TGTGCCAGCAGCTTTGAAGTCCAAGATACGCAGTATTTT.

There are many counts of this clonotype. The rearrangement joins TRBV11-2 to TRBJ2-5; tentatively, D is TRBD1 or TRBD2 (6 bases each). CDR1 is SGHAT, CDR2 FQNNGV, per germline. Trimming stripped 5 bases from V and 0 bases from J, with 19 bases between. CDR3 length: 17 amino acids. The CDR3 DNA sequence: TGTGCCAGCAGCCCATCATTCGGGGGCTGGTACCAAGAGACCCAGTACTTC. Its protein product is CASSPSFGGWYQETQYF.

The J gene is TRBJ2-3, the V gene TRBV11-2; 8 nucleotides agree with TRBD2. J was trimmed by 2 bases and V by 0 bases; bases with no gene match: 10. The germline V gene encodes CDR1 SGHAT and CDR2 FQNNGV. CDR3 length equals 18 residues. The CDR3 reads CASSLDRWAGGSTDTQYF. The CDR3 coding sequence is TGTGCCAGCAGCTTAGACCGTTGGGCGGGGGGATCCACAGATACGCAGTATTTT. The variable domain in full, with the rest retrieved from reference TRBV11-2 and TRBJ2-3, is EAGVAQSPRYKIIEKRQSVAFWCNPISGHATLYWYQQILGQGPKLLIQFQNNGVVDDSQLPKDRFSAERLKGVDSTLKIQPAKLEDSAVYLCASSLDRWAGGSTDTQYFGPGTRLTVL.

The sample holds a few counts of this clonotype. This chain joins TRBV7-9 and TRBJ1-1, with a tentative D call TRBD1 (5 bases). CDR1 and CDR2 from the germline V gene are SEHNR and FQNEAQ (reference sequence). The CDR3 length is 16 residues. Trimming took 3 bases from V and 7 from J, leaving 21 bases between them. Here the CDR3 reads CASSFWTPGTGVEAFF. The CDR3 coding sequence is TGTGCCAGCAGCTTTTGGACACCTGGGACCGGGGTTGAAGCTTTCTTT.

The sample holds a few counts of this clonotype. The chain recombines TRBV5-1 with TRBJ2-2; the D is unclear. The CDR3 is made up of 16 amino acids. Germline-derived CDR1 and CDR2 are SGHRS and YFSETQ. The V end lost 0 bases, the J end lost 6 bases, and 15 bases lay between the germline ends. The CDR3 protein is CASSLGIPRQAGELFF. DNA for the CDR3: TGCGCCAGCAGCTTGGGGATCCCTCGGCAGGCCGGGGAGCTGTTTTTT.

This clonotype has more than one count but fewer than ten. The CDR3 loop is CASSPWLGGGETQYF. In DNA, the CDR3 is TGCGCCAGCAGCCCCTGGCTTGGCGGAGGGGAGACCCAGTACTTC. The gene calls are TRBV4-3 and TRBJ2-5; possibly TRBD2 for D (6 bases). The ends were cut back, 4 bases at V and 5 bases at J, with 17 bases in the middle. The CDR3 is 15 residues long. Per germline, CDR1 LGHNA and CDR2 YSLEER.

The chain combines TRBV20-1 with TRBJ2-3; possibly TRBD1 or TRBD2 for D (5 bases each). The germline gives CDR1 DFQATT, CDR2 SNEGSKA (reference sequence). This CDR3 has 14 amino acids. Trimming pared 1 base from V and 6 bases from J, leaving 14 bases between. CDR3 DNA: TGCAGTGCTAGAGGAGGGGCACACAGCGATACGCAGTATTTT. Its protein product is CSARGGAHSDTQYF.

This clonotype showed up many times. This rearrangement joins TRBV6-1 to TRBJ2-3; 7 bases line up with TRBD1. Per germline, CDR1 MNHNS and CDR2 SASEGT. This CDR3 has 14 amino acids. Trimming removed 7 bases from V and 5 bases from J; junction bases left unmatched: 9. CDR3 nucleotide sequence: TGTGCCAGCACTCGACAGGGATTTGAAGATACGCAGTATTTT. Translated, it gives CASTRQGFEDTQYF.

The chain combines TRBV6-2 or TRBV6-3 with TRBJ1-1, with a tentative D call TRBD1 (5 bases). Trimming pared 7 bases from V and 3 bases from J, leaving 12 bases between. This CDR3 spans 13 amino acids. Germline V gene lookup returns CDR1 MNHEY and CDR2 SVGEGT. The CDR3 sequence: CASTHRGDTEAFF. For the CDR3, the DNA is TGTGCCAGCACTCATAGGGGCGACACTGAAGCTTTCTTT.

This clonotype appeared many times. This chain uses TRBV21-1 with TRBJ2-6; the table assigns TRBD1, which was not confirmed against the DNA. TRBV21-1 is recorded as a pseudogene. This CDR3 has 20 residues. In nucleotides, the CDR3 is TGTGCCAGCAGCAAATACGTTTCAGGGGTGCCTTTCTCTGGGGCCAACGTCCTGACTTTC. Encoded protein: CASSKYVSGVPFSGANVLTF.

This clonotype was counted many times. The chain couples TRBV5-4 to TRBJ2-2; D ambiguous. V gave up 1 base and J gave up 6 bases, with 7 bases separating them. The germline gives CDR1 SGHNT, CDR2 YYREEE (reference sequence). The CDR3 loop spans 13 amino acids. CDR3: CASSLQDAGELFF. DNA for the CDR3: TGTGCCAGCAGCTTGCAGGACGCCGGGGAGCTGTTTTTT.

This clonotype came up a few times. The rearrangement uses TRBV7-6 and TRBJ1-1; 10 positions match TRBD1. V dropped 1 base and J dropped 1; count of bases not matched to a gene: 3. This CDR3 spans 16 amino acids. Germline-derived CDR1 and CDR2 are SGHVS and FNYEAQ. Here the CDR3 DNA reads TGTGCCAGCAGCTTAGAGACAGGGGGCGCGAACACTGAAGCTTTCTTT. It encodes CASSLETGGANTEAFF.

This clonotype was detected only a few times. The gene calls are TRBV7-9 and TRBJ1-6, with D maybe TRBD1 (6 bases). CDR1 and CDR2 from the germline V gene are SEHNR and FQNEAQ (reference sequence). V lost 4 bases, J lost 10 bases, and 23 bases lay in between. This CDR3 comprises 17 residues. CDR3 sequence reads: CASSWPPGGKGGSPLHF. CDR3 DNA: TGTGCCAGCAGCTGGCCCCCGGGCGGCAAGGGGGGATCACCCCTCCACTTT. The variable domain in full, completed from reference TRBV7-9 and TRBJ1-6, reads DTGVSQNPRHKITKRGQNVTFRCDPISEHNRLYWYRQTLGQGPEFLTYFQNEAQLEKSRLLSDRFSAERPKGSFSTLEIQRTEQGDSAMYLCASSWPPGGKGGSPLHFGNGTRLTVT.

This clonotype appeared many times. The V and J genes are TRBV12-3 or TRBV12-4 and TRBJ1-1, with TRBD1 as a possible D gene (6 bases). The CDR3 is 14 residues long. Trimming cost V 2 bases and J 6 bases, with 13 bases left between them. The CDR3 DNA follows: TGTGCCAGCAGTTTAAATCTGGGGGGCTCTGAAGCTTTCTTT. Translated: CASSLNLGGSEAFF.

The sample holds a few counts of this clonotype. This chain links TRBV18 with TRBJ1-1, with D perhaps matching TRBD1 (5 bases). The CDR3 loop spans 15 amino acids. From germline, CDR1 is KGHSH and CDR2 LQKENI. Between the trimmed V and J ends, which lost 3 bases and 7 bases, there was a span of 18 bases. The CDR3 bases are TGTGCCAGCTCACCTACAGGATCCTTCTCGGGTGAAGCTTTCTTT. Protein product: CASSPTGSFSGEAFF.

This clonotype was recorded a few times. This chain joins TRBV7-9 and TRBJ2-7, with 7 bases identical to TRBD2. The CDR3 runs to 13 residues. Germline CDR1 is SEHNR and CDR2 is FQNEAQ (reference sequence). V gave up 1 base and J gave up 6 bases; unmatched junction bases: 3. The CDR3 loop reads CASSLEGGSEQYF. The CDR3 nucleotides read TGTGCCAGCAGCTTAGAGGGAGGGTCCGAGCAGTACTTC. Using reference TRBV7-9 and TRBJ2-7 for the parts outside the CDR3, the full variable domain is DTGVSQNPRHKITKRGQNVTFRCDPISEHNRLYWYRQTLGQGPEFLTYFQNEAQLEKSRLLSDRFSAERPKGSFSTLEIQRTEQGDSAMYLCASSLEGGSEQYFGPGTRLTVT.

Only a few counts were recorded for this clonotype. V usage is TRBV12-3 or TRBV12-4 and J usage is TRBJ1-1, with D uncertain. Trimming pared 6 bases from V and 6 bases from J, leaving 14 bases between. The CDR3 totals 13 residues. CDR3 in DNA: TGTGCCAGCAGGCCGACGGTTCTCGCTGAAGCTTTCTTT. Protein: CASRPTVLAEAFF.